This T cell receptor (beta chain) was profiled in a study of vaccination effects on CD4 cells after COVID-19. Whole-study context: At 16 days and one week before vaccination, a couple of convalescent patients gave samples.

The CDR3 totals 16 residues. With 3 bases removed from V and 10 bases from J, the gap between germline ends came to 19 bases. The germline CDR1 and CDR2 sequences are SNHLY and FYNNEI. Generated by immunoSEQ multiplex PCR, the TCRdb table keeps only in-frame clones and is missing some. The data show roughly 70,000 clones, over 60% seen once. On this clone itself: Its antigen remains unidentified.

Peptide-pool stimulation followed by sequencing identified expanded antigen-specific CD4+ clonotypes in the ViraFEST assay. Culture lasted over 9 days before CD4+ T cell isolation. Sometime from March through December 2020, the person acquired a SARS-CoV-2 infection that PCR confirmed. For each well, two million PBMC were cultured with around 10 IU/ml IL-2 and roughly 9.2 ug/ml peptides. Half the medium was replaced with IL-2 medium on days 3 and 7. This clonotype was obtained from a human donor who had a prior SARS-CoV-2 infection. The rearrangement uses TRBV2 and TRBJ1-6; weak D call: TRBD1 (5 bases). The material was CD4+ T cells from PBMCs cultured with HIV peptides, obtained before COVID-19 vaccination. Subset here: HIV-1 Nef peptide pool negative control/reference culture. The CDR3 protein is CASSDRERGAGSPLHF. The CDR3 bases are TGTGCCAGCAGTGACCGGGAGAGGGGAGCAGGGTCACCCCTCCACTTT.